This TCR beta chain was sequenced in a study of identical twins' blood T cells. Of note for this clonotype: What it binds is unknown.

Findings of the study overall: Twin repertoire similarity may partly reflect shared environment.

This CDR3 has 13 residues. The ends were cut back, 8 bases at V and 2 bases at J, with 12 bases in the middle. A previously described protocol, modified, built RNA-based TCR cDNA libraries. TCRdb reanalysed the 5' RACE reads using MiXCR and keeps one entry per CDR3 protein. The sample holds hundreds of thousands of distinct CDR3 sequences, roughly 28% seen once. V and J are TRBV12-3 or TRBV12-4 and TRBJ1-1; D not certain. The sequenced sample consisted of PBMCs. The origin of this receptor is a woman aged 18 to 55 in good health. CDR3 in DNA: TGTGCCAGCGAAAAACGGATTAACACTGAAGCTTTCTTT. Translation: CASEKRINTEAFF.